This T cell receptor beta chain was found in a study of blood T cell repertoires in COVID-19. The protocol was immunoSEQ multiplex PCR, while the TCRdb copy is restricted to in-frame clones and leaves out a portion. The sample carries about 310,000 clones, around 90% recorded once. Trimming removed 5 bases at V and 3 bases at J, with 11 bases between. Germline V gene lookup returns CDR1 SGHTA and CDR2 FQGTGA. CDR3 size: 14 residues. The sequenced sample consisted of peripheral blood. The chain links TRBV7-3 to TRBJ1-3; no clear D gene. The receptor comes from a man in his fifties or sixties with active or convalescent COVID-19. The CDR3 sequence is CASSPGGLGNTIYF. CDR3 sequence (DNA): TGTGCCAGCAGCCCCGGCGGTCTTGGAAACACCATATATTTT.